Below are 18 T cell receptor beta chains sequenced from a single sample in a study of PD-1 blockade in classical Hodgkin lymphoma. The data were produced by immunoSEQ multiplex PCR, yet TCRdb's version contains in-frame clones alone and is incomplete. The table records some 21,000 clones, around 86% of them present only once. The time point denotes: newly diagnosed, previously untreated cHL patient sample. The study purified CD4+ T cells from thawed PBMCs using magnetic negative selection. Sequenced: CD4+ T cells from blood. All receptors come from a human donor with classical Hodgkin lymphoma.

The chain employs TRBV28 and TRBJ2-7; no definite D call. This CDR3 spans 12 amino acids. V lost 4 bases to trimming and J lost 4 bases, with 8 bases between them. Germline values: CDR1 MDHEN, CDR2 SYDVKM. CDR3 coding DNA: TGTGCCAGCAGTTCTCGGATTTACGAGCAGTACTTC. This codes for CASSSRIYEQYF.

The chain couples TRBV28 to TRBJ2-1; D is unresolved. The CDR3 is made up of 12 amino acids. Germline V gene data show CDR1 as MDHEN and CDR2 as SYDVKM. The ends were cut back, 5 bases at V and 8 bases at J, with 10 bases in the middle. This CDR3 is CASSLTGHEQFF. CDR3 sequence (DNA): TGTGCCAGCAGTCTAACCGGCCATGAGCAGTTCTTC.

The chain uses TRBV7-2 and TRBJ2-7; 7 bases agree with TRBD1. The J segment lost 6 bases and the V segment lost 5 bases, leaving 7 bases of the junction unmatched. Germline CDR1 is SGHTA and CDR2 is FQGNSA. The CDR3 sequence is 13 residues long. This CDR3 reads CASSADRVGEQYF. The CDR3 bases are TGTGCCAGCAGCGCAGACAGGGTAGGCGAGCAGTACTTC.

This clone was counted only a few times. The chain combines TRBV6-1 with TRBJ1-1; D remains unclear. This CDR3 contains 13 residues. Per germline, CDR1 MNHNS and CDR2 SASEGT. V gave up 5 bases and J gave up 1 base, with 8 bases separating them. The DNA of the CDR3 is TGTGCCAGCAGTTCTACGAGGAACACTGAAGCTTTCTTT. Protein product: CASSSTRNTEAFF.

The chain uses TRBV28 and TRBJ2-3; perhaps TRBD2 as D (6 bases). The CDR3 runs 15 residues. Germline CDR1 MDHEN, CDR2 SYDVKM. Between the trimmed V and J ends, which lost 2 bases and 1 base, there was a span of 10 bases. The chain's CDR3 is CASSLASSGTDTQYF. Here the CDR3 DNA reads TGTGCCAGCAGTTTAGCGTCTAGCGGCACAGATACGCAGTATTTT. Drawing the rest from reference TRBV28 and TRBJ2-3, the complete variable domain is DVKVTQSSRYLVKRTGEKVFLECVQDMDHENMFWYRQDPGLGLRLIYFSYDVKMKEKGDIPEGYSVSREKKERFSLILESASTNQTSMYLCASSLASSGTDTQYFGPGTRLTVL.

V is TRBV28 and J is TRBJ2-1; 9 nucleotides match TRBD2. Germline V gene lookup returns CDR1 MDHEN and CDR2 SYDVKM. CDR3 length: 18 amino acids. Trimming took 4 bases from V and 6 from J; bases not matched to a gene: 16. The chain's CDR3 is CASSSPAGGREGPNEQFF. CDR3 sequence (DNA): TGTGCCAGCAGTTCCCCCGCCGGCGGGCGGGAGGGTCCCAATGAGCAGTTCTTC. The full variable domain, in which reference TRBV28 and TRBJ2-1 provide the parts outside the CDR3, is DVKVTQSSRYLVKRTGEKVFLECVQDMDHENMFWYRQDPGLGLRLIYFSYDVKMKEKGDIPEGYSVSREKKERFSLILESASTNQTSMYLCASSSPAGGREGPNEQFFGPGTRLTVL.

J is TRBJ2-5 and V is TRBV5-1; no definite D call. From germline, CDR1 is SGHRS and CDR2 YFSETQ. V was clipped by 1 base and J by 5 bases, with 3 bases between them. This CDR3 has 11 residues. For the CDR3, the DNA is TGCGCCAGCAGCTTGACGGAGACCCAGTACTTC. This translates into CASSLTETQYF.

The rearrangement links TRBV19 to TRBJ2-6; a possible D gene is TRBD2 (6 bases). Trimming cost V 4 bases and J 4 bases, with 17 bases left between them. CDR1 LNHDA and CDR2 SQIVND come from the germline V gene (reference sequence). The CDR3 is 17 amino acids. CDR3 region: CASSRTMTPTGANVLTF. The CDR3 coding sequence is TGTGCCAGTAGTAGGACTATGACTCCAACCGGGGCCAACGTCCTGACTTTC.

The CDR3 DNA follows: TGTGCCAGCAACTCGGGGGCCTCCTACAATGAGCAGTTCTTC. This gives the protein CASNSGASYNEQFF. The V call is TRBV6-5, the J call TRBJ2-1, with D tentatively TRBD1 or TRBD2 (6 bases each). V was trimmed by 7 bases and J by 0 bases, leaving 10 bases between them. Germline-derived CDR1 and CDR2 are MNHEY and SVGAGI. The CDR3 spans 14 residues.

The rearrangement links TRBV28 to TRBJ1-5; tentative D call: TRBD1 (6 bases). The CDR3 runs 18 residues. The germline gives CDR1 MDHEN, CDR2 SYDVKM. V dropped 2 bases and J dropped 0 bases, with 17 bases sitting between them. The chain's CDR3 is CASSLQGSLPLSNQPQHF. The CDR3 DNA sequence: TGTGCCAGCAGTTTACAGGGGTCCCTTCCACTTAGCAATCAGCCCCAGCATTTT.

The chain carries TRBV29-1 and TRBJ2-1; maybe TRBD1 (6 bases). V gave up 4 bases and J gave up 1 base, with 17 bases separating them. Germline CDR1 reads SQVTM; CDR2 reads ANQGSEA. The CDR3 extends over 16 amino acids. CDR3 nucleotides: TGCAGCGTTGGCCGGGACACAGTAAATTCCTACAATGAGCAGTTCTTC. Its protein is CSVGRDTVNSYNEQFF.

The rearrangement joins TRBV5-6 to TRBJ1-5; D not resolved. There are 14 residues in the CDR3. CDR1 and CDR2 (germline): SGHDT, YYEEEE. With 4 bases removed from V and 7 bases from J, the gap between germline ends came to 15 bases. The CDR3 protein is CASSTGWAGQPQHF. The CDR3 coding sequence is TGTGCCAGCAGCACGGGTTGGGCGGGACAGCCCCAGCATTTT. Combining the CDR3 with reference TRBV5-6 and TRBJ1-5 gives the whole variable domain DAGVTQSPTHLIKTRGQQVTLRCSPKSGHDTVSWYQQALGQGPQFIFQYYEEEERQRGNFPDRFSGHQFPNYSSELNVNALLLGDSALYLCASSTGWAGQPQHFGDGTRLSIL.

This clone was recorded a few times. The chain has TRBV6-4 and TRBJ2-3, with D possibly called TRBD1 or TRBD2 (5 bases each). CDR1 and CDR2 (germline): MRHNA, SNTAGT. The V and J ends lost 5 bases and 6 bases respectively, with 15 bases between them. The CDR3 is 14 residues long. The chain's CDR3 is CASSNRDALDTQYF. DNA of the CDR3: TGTGCCAGCAGTAACCGGGACGCCCTTGATACGCAGTATTTT.

The genes are TRBV7-2 and TRBJ2-2; TRBD2 agrees at 7 bases. This CDR3 is built from 16 residues. Looked up from germline, CDR1 is SGHTA and CDR2 is FQGNSA. J was trimmed by 7 bases and V by 4 bases; bases with no gene match: 12. CDR3 nucleotide sequence: TGTGCCAGCAGCTCGCTAAAGGGAGGGCCGGGCGGGGAGCTGTTTTTT. This codes for CASSSLKGGPGGELFF.

V usage is TRBV2 and J usage is TRBJ2-7; 11 bases match TRBD2. After removal of 7 bases from V and 3 bases from J, the junction contained 8 bases not matched to a gene. The germline CDR1 and CDR2 sequences are SNHLY and FYNNEI. The CDR3 is 15 residues long. CDR3 DNA: TGTGCCAGCAAAACCTCCGGGACTAGCGGCTACGAGCAGTACTTC. Translation gives CASKTSGTSGYEQYF. Complete variable domain (other parts from reference TRBV2 and TRBJ2-7): EPEVTQTPSHQVTQMGQEVILRCVPISNHLYFYWYRQILGQKVEFLVSFYNNEISEKSEIFDDQFSVERPDGSNFTLKIRSTKLEDSAMYFCASKTSGTSGYEQYFGPGTRLTVT.

The chain links TRBV19 to TRBJ2-2, with unresolved D. The germline V gene has CDR1 LNHDA and CDR2 SQIVND (reference sequence). V was pared by 9 bases and J by 0 bases, with 20 bases between. The length of the CDR3 is 17 residues. CDR3 sequence reads: CASLPGWGPSNTGELFF. The CDR3 DNA follows: TGTGCCAGCCTTCCAGGTTGGGGTCCCTCGAACACCGGGGAGCTGTTTTTT.

The rearrangement joins TRBV6-1 to TRBJ2-1; D gene ambiguous. This CDR3 has 12 residues. Trimming shortened V by 1 base and J by 8 bases, and 6 bases separated the two germline ends. The V gene's germline CDR1 is MNHNS and CDR2 SASEGT. The CDR3 DNA reads as TGTGCCAGCAGTGAAGTAACCGATGAGCAGTTCTTC. It yields the protein CASSEVTDEQFF.

The rearrangement links TRBV19 to TRBJ1-4; D uncertain. Germline assignment: CDR1 LNHDA and CDR2 SQIVND (reference sequence). The CDR3 has 16 amino acids. Trimming took 1 base from V and 0 from J, leaving 9 bases between them. The CDR3 spells CASSIGRISTNEKLFF. CDR3 nucleotide sequence: TGTGCCAGTAGTATAGGACGGATCTCAACTAATGAAAAACTGTTTTTT.